This T cell receptor beta chain was identified in a study of blood T cell repertoires in COVID-19. About the study: PBMCs, B-cell-depleted T cells, or T cells were the source of the cDNA or gDNA that made up the material.

For this clone: Different DNA sequences within this sample yield the same CDR3.

TCRdb's copy holds only in-frame clones and misses some; the assay was immunoSEQ multiplex PCR. The sample carries some 350,000 clones, about 90% recorded once. V lost 6 bases and J lost 3; bases outside the gene matches: 3. The CDR3 totals 13 residues. Germline V gene lookup returns CDR1 MNHEY and CDR2 SVGAGI. The origin of this receptor is a woman aged 25 to 39 who had recovered from COVID-19. V and J are TRBV6-5 and TRBJ2-7; 9 bases agree with TRBD1. Sequencing was carried out using PBMCs or T cells enriched from blood (not recorded which). The CDR3 DNA is TGTGCCAGCAGCCTGGGACAGGGCTACGAGCAGTACTTC. Its protein is CASSLGQGYEQYF.